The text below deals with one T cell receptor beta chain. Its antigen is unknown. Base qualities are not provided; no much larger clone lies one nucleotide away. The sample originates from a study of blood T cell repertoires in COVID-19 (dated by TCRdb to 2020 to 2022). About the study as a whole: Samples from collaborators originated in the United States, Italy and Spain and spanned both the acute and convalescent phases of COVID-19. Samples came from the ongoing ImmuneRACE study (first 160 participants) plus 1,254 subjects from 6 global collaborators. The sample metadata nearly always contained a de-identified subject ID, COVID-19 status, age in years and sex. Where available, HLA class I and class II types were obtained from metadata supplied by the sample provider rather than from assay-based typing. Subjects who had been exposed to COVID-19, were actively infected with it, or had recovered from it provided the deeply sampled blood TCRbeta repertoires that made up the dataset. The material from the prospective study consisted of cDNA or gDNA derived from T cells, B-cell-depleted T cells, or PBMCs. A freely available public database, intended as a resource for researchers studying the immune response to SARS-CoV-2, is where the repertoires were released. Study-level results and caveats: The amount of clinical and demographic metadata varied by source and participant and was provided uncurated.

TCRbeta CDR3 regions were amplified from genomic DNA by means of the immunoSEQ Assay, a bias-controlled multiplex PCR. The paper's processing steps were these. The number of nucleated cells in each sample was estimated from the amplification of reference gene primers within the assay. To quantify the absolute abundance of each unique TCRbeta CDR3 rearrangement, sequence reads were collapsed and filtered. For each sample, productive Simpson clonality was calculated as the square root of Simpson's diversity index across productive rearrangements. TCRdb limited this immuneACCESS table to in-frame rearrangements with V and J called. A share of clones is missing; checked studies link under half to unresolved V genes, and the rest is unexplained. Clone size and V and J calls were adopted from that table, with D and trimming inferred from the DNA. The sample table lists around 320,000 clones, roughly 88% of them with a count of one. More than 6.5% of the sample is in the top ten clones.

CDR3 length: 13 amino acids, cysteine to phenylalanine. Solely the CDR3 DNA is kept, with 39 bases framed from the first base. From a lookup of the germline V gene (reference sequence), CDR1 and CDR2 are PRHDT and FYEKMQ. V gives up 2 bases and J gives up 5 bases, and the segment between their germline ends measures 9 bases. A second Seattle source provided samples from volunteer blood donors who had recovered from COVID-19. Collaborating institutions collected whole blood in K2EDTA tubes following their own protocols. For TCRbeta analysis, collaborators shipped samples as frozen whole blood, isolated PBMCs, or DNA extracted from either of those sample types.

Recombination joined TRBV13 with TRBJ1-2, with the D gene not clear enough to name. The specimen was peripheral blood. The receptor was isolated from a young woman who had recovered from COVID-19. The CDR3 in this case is CASSLQATYGYTF. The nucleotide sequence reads TGTGCCAGCAGCTTACAGGCCACATATGGCTACACCTTC. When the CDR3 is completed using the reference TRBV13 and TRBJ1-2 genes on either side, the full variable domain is AAGVIQSPRHLIKEKRETATLKCYPIPRHDTVYWYQQGPGQDPQFLISFYEKMQSDKGSIPDRFSAQQFSDYHSELNMSSLELGDSALYFCASSLQATYGYTFGSGTRLTVV.